A selection of T cell receptor beta chains follows, all from one sample in a study of blood T cell repertoires in COVID-19. The data were produced by immunoSEQ multiplex PCR, yet TCRdb's version contains in-frame clones alone and is incomplete. Seen here are about 190,000 clones, approximately 91% observed once, and the top ten hold around 6.6%. The specimen was peripheral blood. Receptor source: a woman in her thirties or forties who had recovered from COVID-19. Each CDR3 is given with its conserved first and last residue. A D gene is named only where the DNA matches it firmly. The size of a clone is reported for some rows only, either as once, few or many, or as a class for expanded clones.

cdr3_length,d_call,clone_size,v_call,j_call,cdr3_aa,cdr3_nt
17,TRBD2,.,TRBV7-8,TRBJ2-3,CASSLEETSGNKDTQYF,TGTGCCAGCAGCTTAGAAGAGACTAGCGGGAACAAAGATACGCAGTATTTT
13,.,.,TRBV30,TRBJ1-1,CAWSLQENTEAFF,TGTGCCTGGAGTCTCCAGGAGAACACTGAAGCTTTCTTT
14,TRBD2,.,TRBV29-1,TRBJ2-7,CSVVVLALSYEQYF,TGCAGCGTTGTTGTACTAGCGTTATCCTACGAGCAGTACTTC
14,.,.,TRBV6-5,TRBJ2-7,CASRRQALTYEQYF,TGTGCCAGCAGGAGACAGGCCCTAACCTACGAGCAGTACTTC
17,.,.,TRBV11-2,TRBJ1-6,CASSLDSTGLYNSPLHF,TGTGCCAGCAGCTTGGACTCCACGGGCCTGTATAATTCACCCCTCCACTTT
16,.,.,TRBV18,TRBJ2-5,CASSPISGSGQETQYF,TGTGCCAGCTCACCAATCAGCGGCTCGGGCCAAGAGACCCAGTACTTC
15,TRBD2,.,TRBV19,TRBJ2-1,CASSRSGTLYNEQFF,TGTGCCAGTAGTAGAAGCGGGACTTTATACAATGAGCAGTTCTTC
16,TRBD1,.,TRBV30,TRBJ2-6,CAYLTGQSIGANVLTF,TGTGCCTACCTGACAGGGCAAAGTATAGGGGCCAACGTCCTGACTTTC
13,.,.,TRBV2,TRBJ1-2,CASRGRERRGYTF,TGTGCCAGCAGGGGGCGGGAGCGTCGTGGCTACACCTTC
14,TRBD1,.,TRBV7-9,TRBJ1-2,CASSHGTGNYGYTF,TGTGCCAGCAGCCACGGGACAGGGAACTATGGCTACACCTTC
16,TRBD2,.,TRBV6-4,TRBJ2-2,CASSALSGIFPGELFF,TGTGCCAGCAGTGCCCTTAGCGGGATCTTCCCCGGGGAGCTGTTTTTT
15,TRBD2,.,TRBV29-1,TRBJ2-3,CSVVLAGSSTDTQYF,TGCAGCGTTGTCCTAGCGGGGTCTAGCACAGATACGCAGTATTTT
15,TRBD2,few,TRBV14,TRBJ2-7,CASSQLGLAGREQYF,TGTGCCAGCAGCCAATTGGGTCTAGCGGGACGCGAGCAGTACTTC
15,.,.,TRBV19,TRBJ1-1,CASSIFGGSGTEAFF,TGTGCCAGTAGTATTTTCGGGGGATCCGGCACTGAAGCTTTCTTT
17,.,.,TRBV9,TRBJ1-1,CASSVGSGGAMNTEAFF,TGTGCCAGCAGCGTAGGGTCCGGGGGGGCGATGAACACTGAAGCTTTCTTT
14,.,.,TRBV19,TRBJ1-6,CASCKQEPNSPLHF,TGTGCCAGCTGTAAACAAGAACCTAATTCACCCCTCCACTTT
15,.,.,TRBV6-5,TRBJ1-2,CASSYGEGGGYGYTF,TGTGCCAGCAGTTACGGGGAGGGCGGTGGCTATGGCTACACCTTC
13,.,.,TRBV3-1/TRBV3-2,TRBJ2-2,CASSHLSAGELFF,TGTGCCAGCAGCCACCTGAGCGCCGGGGAGCTGTTTTTT
15,.,.,TRBV24-1,TRBJ2-7,CATSDDSPADYEQYF,TGTGCCACCAGTGATGACTCCCCAGCTGATTACGAGCAGTACTTC
16,.,.,TRBV9,TRBJ2-3,CASSAHLGESTDTQYF,TGTGCCAGCAGCGCACATCTGGGAGAATCTACAGATACGCAGTATTTT
16,TRBD2,.,TRBV11-3,TRBJ2-1,CASSGGLAPYGNEQFF,TGTGCCAGCAGCGGGGGACTAGCGCCTTATGGCAATGAGCAGTTCTTC
14,.,.,TRBV2,TRBJ2-5,CASSSRDYQETQYF,TGTGCCAGCAGTTCCCGGGATTACCAAGAGACCCAGTACTTC
13,TRBD1,.,TRBV27,TRBJ2-7,CASSPRTGYEQYF,TGTGCCAGCAGTCCGCGGACAGGCTACGAGCAGTACTTC
14,TRBD1,.,TRBV6-5,TRBJ2-3,CASRRQGNTDTQYF,TGTGCCAGCAGGCGACAGGGGAACACAGATACGCAGTATTTT
15,TRBD2,.,TRBV7-9,TRBJ2-3,CASSSASGGGDTQYF,TGTGCCAGCAGCTCCGCCTCGGGAGGTGGAGATACGCAGTATTTT
13,.,.,TRBV11-3,TRBJ1-1,CASSAWPDKEAFF,TGTGCCAGCAGCGCCTGGCCCGATAAGGAAGCTTTCTTT
15,.,.,TRBV6-2/TRBV6-3,TRBJ2-1,CASSLSGNSYNEQFF,TGTGCCAGCAGCCTAAGCGGTAACTCCTACAATGAGCAGTTCTTC
13,.,.,TRBV9,TRBJ2-3,CASSLASADTQYF,TGTGCCAGCAGCCTCGCCAGTGCAGATACGCAGTATTTT
13,.,once,TRBV18,TRBJ1-1,CASSGDMNTEAFF,TGTGCCAGCTCGGGCGACATGAACACTGAAGCTTTCTTT
16,TRBD2,.,TRBV27,TRBJ2-1,CASSRPGTSGKNEQFF,TGTGCCAGCAGTCGTCCAGGGACTAGCGGCAAGAATGAGCAGTTCTTC
15,TRBD1,.,TRBV9,TRBJ2-5,CASSVVGQPQETQYF,TGTGCCAGCAGCGTAGTGGGACAGCCCCAAGAGACCCAGTACTTC
13,.,.,TRBV29-1,TRBJ1-1,CSVESERQFEAFF,TGCAGCGTTGAATCTGAACGACAGTTTGAAGCTTTCTTT
16,TRBD1,.,TRBV6-6,TRBJ1-1,CASSRSGTGILWSAFF,TGTGCCAGCAGTCGATCCGGGACAGGGATACTTTGGTCAGCTTTCTTT
13,.,.,TRBV7-2,TRBJ2-2,CASSLHGTGELFF,TGTGCCAGCAGCTTACACGGTACCGGGGAGCTGTTTTTT
12,.,.,TRBV5-1,TRBJ2-5,CASSSPQETQYF,TGCGCCAGCAGCAGCCCCCAAGAGACCCAGTACTTC
16,TRBD1,.,TRBV19,TRBJ1-2,CASSISYLDRGYGYTF,TGTGCCAGTAGTATTTCTTACTTGGACAGGGGCTATGGCTACACCTTC
11,TRBD1,.,TRBV19,TRBJ1-1,CASNDRGEAFF,TGTGCCAGTAACGACAGGGGCGAAGCTTTCTTT
13,.,.,TRBV5-4,TRBJ2-7,CASSWARGGEQYF,TGTGCCAGCAGCTGGGCAAGGGGAGGCGAGCAGTACTTC